The next 28 T cell receptor beta chains were all read from a single sample in a study of immune evolution from preneoplasia to lung adenocarcinoma. Sequenced by immunoSEQ multiplex PCR; TCRdb stores in-frame clones only, minus some. The data show several thousand clones, about 85% seen once. Material: FFPE invasive lung adenocarcinoma tissue. The receptors shown here come from a person aged 50-70 years with lung adenocarcinoma.

This clone was observed a single time. J is TRBJ1-2 and V is TRBV27; perhaps TRBD1 as D (5 bases). The CDR3 covers 15 residues. Deletions cut 6 bases from V and 4 bases from J, with 18 bases between. The germline V gene encodes CDR1 MNHEY and CDR2 SMNVEV (reference sequence). CDR3 in DNA: TGTGCCAGCAGGGGGGTCTCCTATAGACCCTATGGCTACACCTTC. It specifies CASRGVSYRPYGYTF.

The chain combines TRBV7-9 with TRBJ2-1; a possible D gene is TRBD2 (5 bases). The CDR3 runs 13 residues. V gave up 8 bases and J gave up 0 bases, with 8 bases separating them. Germline V CDR1 and CDR2: SEHNR, FQNEAQ (reference sequence). CDR3 protein: CASAGVSYNEQFF. CDR3 in DNA: TGTGCCAGCGCGGGTGTCTCCTACAATGAGCAGTTCTTC.

V usage is TRBV21-1 and J usage is TRBJ1-5; whether TRBD1, the table's D call, matches the DNA was not checked. TRBV21-1 is reported as a pseudogene. The CDR3 has 20 residues. In DNA, the CDR3 is TGTGCCAGCAGCAAAGATCGGCGGACAGGATTTACATATAGCAATCAGCCCCAGCATTTT. This encodes CASSKDRRTGFTYSNQPQHF.

The chain has TRBV29-1 and TRBJ2-3; D perhaps matches TRBD2 (7 bases). This CDR3 contains 13 residues. Between the trimmed V and J ends, which lost 8 bases and 4 bases, there was a span of 16 bases. From germline, CDR1 is SQVTM and CDR2 ANQGSEA. In DNA form, the CDR3 reads TGCAGCACAATACCGGGGGGCGCAGATACGCAGTATTTT. The encoded protein is CSTIPGGADTQYF.

V gene TRBV4-1 combines with J gene TRBJ1-2; TRBD1 might be the D (6 bases). This CDR3 region has 16 residues. CDR1 is MGHRA and CDR2 is YSYEKL in the germline V gene. Trimming removed 3 bases from V and 2 bases from J, with 16 bases in between. The CDR3 DNA is TGCGCCAGCAGCCACGAAGATCTCAGGGGAAACTATGGCTACACCTTC. It specifies CASSHEDLRGNYGYTF.

This rearrangement joins TRBV10-1 to TRBJ2-1; a possible D gene is TRBD1 (6 bases). The CDR3 sequence is 14 residues long. V was clipped by 3 bases and J by 8 bases, with 14 bases between them. Per the germline V gene, CDR1 is WNHNN and CDR2 is SYGVQD (reference sequence). CDR3 region: CASSDPPRGDEQFF. The CDR3 DNA sequence: TGCGCCAGCAGTGACCCTCCCAGGGGAGATGAGCAGTTCTTC.

The chain joins TRBV4-2 to TRBJ2-5; 8 bases agree with TRBD2. The V gene's germline CDR1 is LGHNA and CDR2 YNFKEQ. This CDR3 is built from 13 residues. Trimming removed 1 base from V and 5 bases from J; junction bases left unmatched: 0. As DNA, the CDR3 is TGTGCCAGCAGCCAAGGACTAGCGGAGACCCAGTACTTC. Amino acids: CASSQGLAETQYF.

The CDR3 here is CASSPPRRDEKLFF. The CDR3 nucleotides are TGTGCCAGCAGCCCCCCCCGGAGGGATGAAAAACTGTTTTTT. The chain recombines TRBV11-2 with TRBJ1-4; D uncertain. Trimming pared 5 bases from V and 6 bases from J, leaving 13 bases between. The CDR3 has 14 amino acids. Germline-derived CDR1 and CDR2 are SGHAT and FQNNGV.

The V call is TRBV7-6, the J call TRBJ1-1; D call uncertain. This CDR3 is built from 14 residues. V was pared by 5 bases and J by 1 base, with 11 bases between. Per germline, CDR1 SGHVS and CDR2 FNYEAQ. The CDR3 region has the DNA TGTGCCAGCAGCCAAAGCGAGGCGAACACTGAAGCTTTCTTT. This encodes CASSQSEANTEAFF.

V gene TRBV7-2 combines with J gene TRBJ2-1, with TRBD1 as a possible D gene (6 bases). The germline CDR1 and CDR2 sequences are SGHTA and FQGNSA. The CDR3 contains 15 residues. Deletions cut 5 bases from V and 0 bases from J, with 11 bases between. This CDR3 is CASSQWGPSYNEQFF. The CDR3 DNA follows: TGTGCCAGCAGCCAATGGGGGCCCTCCTACAATGAGCAGTTCTTC.

The chain employs TRBV7-9 and TRBJ2-5; a possible D gene is TRBD1 (6 bases). The CDR3 has 14 amino acids. Germline CDR1 is SEHNR and CDR2 is FQNEAQ (reference sequence). V gave up 5 bases and J gave up 3 bases, with 13 bases separating them. The CDR3 region has the DNA TGTGCCAGCAGCCGAAACGCAGGGGAAGAGACCCAGTACTTC. Residues: CASSRNAGEETQYF.

The chain employs TRBV25-1 and TRBJ2-2, with 11 positions matching TRBD1. From germline, CDR1 is MGHDK and CDR2 SYGVNS. This CDR3 contains 18 residues. V dropped 8 bases and J dropped 1; count of bases not matched to a gene: 12. This chain's CDR3 is CASSNLAGTGGNTGELFF. As DNA, the CDR3 is TGTGCCAGCTCAAACCTAGCGGGGACAGGGGGGAACACCGGGGAGCTGTTTTTT. Using reference TRBV25-1 and TRBJ2-2 for the parts outside the CDR3, the full variable domain is EADIYQTPRYLVIGTGKKITLECSQTMGHDKMYWYQQDPGMELHLIHYSYGVNSTEKGDLSSESTVSRIRTEHFPLTLESARPSHTSQYLCASSNLAGTGGNTGELFFGEGSRLTVL.

V gene TRBV4-1 combines with J gene TRBJ2-3; D might be TRBD2 (6 bases). The CDR3 is 15 residues long. Germline CDR1 reads MGHRA; CDR2 reads YSYEKL. V gave up 3 bases and J gave up 4 bases, with 14 bases separating them. The CDR3 sequence: CASSQEGLPADTQYF. CDR3 nucleotides: TGCGCCAGCAGCCAGGAGGGACTCCCCGCAGATACGCAGTATTTT.

The V gene is TRBV30, the J gene TRBJ1-2; no definite D call. Germline loops: CDR1 GTSNPN, CDR2 SVGIG (reference sequence). Trimming stripped 4 bases from V and 4 bases from J, with 16 bases between. CDR3 length: 14 residues. The CDR3: CAWTKASRTYGYTF. The CDR3 DNA follows: TGTGCCTGGACAAAAGCGTCGAGAACCTATGGCTACACCTTC.

The table lists this clone with a few counts. This chain links TRBV9 with TRBJ1-3; no clear D. Trimming shortened V by 0 bases and J by 1 base, and 11 bases separated the two germline ends. The CDR3 extends over 16 amino acids. Germline V CDR1 and CDR2: SGDLS, YYNGEE. The CDR3 here is CASSVGTGPSGNTIYF. The CDR3 bases are TGTGCCAGCAGCGTAGGGACGGGTCCTTCTGGAAACACCATATATTTT.

The chain combines TRBV7-2 with TRBJ2-1, with 8 bases matching TRBD2. The germline V gene encodes CDR1 SGHTA and CDR2 FQGNSA. There are 14 residues in the CDR3. Unmatched junction bases numbered 9, after V lost 5 bases and J lost 9 bases. The DNA for the CDR3 is TGTGCCAGCAGCCGATGGACTAGCTGGGGTGAGCAGTTCTTC. This sequence encodes CASSRWTSWGEQFF. Combining the CDR3 with reference TRBV7-2 and TRBJ2-1 gives the whole variable domain GAGVSQSPSNKVTEKGKDVELRCDPISGHTALYWYRQSLGQGLEFLIYFQGNSAPDKSGLPSDRFSAERTGGSVSTLTIQRTQQEDSAVYLCASSRWTSWGEQFFGPGTRLTVL.

The CDR3 DNA follows: TGCAGCGCCAAAACCCCGGGCCAGGGCTACAATGAGCAGTTCTTC. It is translated as CSAKTPGQGYNEQFF. The chain uses TRBV29-1 and TRBJ2-1, with a possible D match to TRBD1 (5 bases). V shed 7 bases and J shed 3 bases, with 19 bases lying between them. The CDR3 totals 15 residues. Germline values: CDR1 SQVTM, CDR2 ANQGSEA.

This clone was observed a few times. At one end, the junction sequence differs from germline, possibly due to a read error. This chain joins TRBV7-7 and TRBJ2-7; D perhaps matches TRBD2 (5 bases). Germline V gene sequence: CDR1 SSHAT, CDR2 FNYEAQ (reference sequence). The CDR3 totals 13 residues. CDR3 DNA sequence: TGTGCTAGCAGCCCCCCGGCTAGCCCCGAGCAGTACTTC. It is translated as CASSPPASPEQYF.

This chain uses TRBV5-1 with TRBJ2-7, with D possibly TRBD2 on 6 matching bases. CDR1 is SGHRS, CDR2 YFSETQ, per germline. The V end was cut by 0 bases, the J end by 3 bases, with 7 bases between. The length of the CDR3 is 13 residues. Written as DNA, the CDR3 is TGCGCCAGCAGCTTGGGCGGGGACTACGAGCAGTACTTC. This sequence encodes CASSLGGDYEQYF.

There are a few counts of this clone. This chain joins TRBV9 and TRBJ2-7, with D perhaps TRBD1 or TRBD2 (6 bases each). Trimming took off 3 bases at V and 6 bases at J, with 13 bases between the two ends. Germline V gene data show CDR1 as SGDLS and CDR2 as YYNGEE. The CDR3 extends over 13 amino acids. CDR3 nucleotides: TGTGCCAGCAGCGCCGGGGGCCGGGGCGAGCAGTACTTC. Translating it yields CASSAGGRGEQYF.

As to this clone: The junction shows a germline mismatch at one end, possibly a read error. The genes are TRBV20-1 and TRBJ2-3; D unresolved. The CDR3 is 11 amino acids. Germline V gene lookup returns CDR1 DFQATT and CDR2 SNEGSKA (reference sequence). In DNA form, the CDR3 reads TGCAGTGCGAGAGGAATAGATACGCAGTATTTT. Translation gives CSARGIDTQYF.

This chain links TRBV30 with TRBJ2-7, with D possibly being TRBD1 (6 bases). Germline CDR1 reads GTSNPN; CDR2 reads SVGIG (reference sequence). The V and J ends lost 4 bases and 2 bases respectively, with 15 bases between them. The CDR3 totals 14 residues. CDR3 amino acids: CAWNVVRGTYEQYF. CDR3 nucleotide sequence: TGTGCCTGGAATGTTGTGAGGGGGACCTACGAGCAGTACTTC.

V usage is TRBV10-3 and J usage is TRBJ1-4, with D tentatively TRBD1 (5 bases). Deletions cut 4 bases from V and 7 bases from J, with 16 bases between. CDR1 ENHRY and CDR2 SYGVKD come from the germline V gene. The CDR3 covers 15 residues. The DNA for the CDR3 is TGTGCCATCAGTGTAAGCGGGGGTGTAGGTGAAAAACTGTTTTTT. The encoded protein is CAISVSGGVGEKLFF.

The chain has TRBV4-2 and TRBJ2-5; D call uncertain. Trimming left V 3 bases short and J 5 bases short, with 10 bases between. The CDR3 runs 13 residues. Germline assignment: CDR1 LGHNA and CDR2 YNFKEQ. The CDR3 nucleotides are TGTGCCAGCAGCCACGTGGAATGGGAGACCCAGTACTTC. It codes for CASSHVEWETQYF.

The chain employs TRBV6-1 and TRBJ1-4; the D gene is possibly TRBD1 (6 bases). The CDR3 loop spans 15 amino acids. CDR1 MNHNS and CDR2 SASEGT come from the germline V gene. V lost 1 base and J lost 6, with 12 bases in between. CDR3 nucleotide sequence: TGTGCCAGCAGTGAAGGGGGGCAGGCGTATGAAAAACTGTTTTTT. Translating gives CASSEGGQAYEKLFF.

The chain combines TRBV7-6 with TRBJ2-1; no reliable D call. The CDR3 is 11 amino acids. Germline CDR1 and CDR2: SGHVS and FNYEAQ. Trimming took off 1 base at V and 6 bases at J, with 1 base between the two ends. The CDR3 sequence: CASSLGNEQFF. CDR3 DNA sequence: TGTGCCAGCAGCTTAGGCAATGAGCAGTTCTTC.

This clone was counted once. The chain links TRBV29-1 to TRBJ2-1; 14 bases agree with TRBD2. V shed 5 bases and J 9 bases; nucleotides not matched to a gene: 9. From germline, CDR1 is SQVTM and CDR2 ANQGSEA. The CDR3 covers 15 residues. CDR3 loop: CSVSHGGLAGVEQFF. The CDR3 DNA is TGCAGCGTTTCGCACGGGGGACTAGCGGGAGTTGAGCAGTTCTTC.

This clone was seen only a few times. This rearrangement joins TRBV6-4 to TRBJ1-1; 8 bases map to TRBD1. This CDR3 comprises 13 residues. V trimming: 2 bases; J trimming: 7 bases; junction bases outside the gene matches: 3. Germline V gene lookup returns CDR1 MRHNA and CDR2 SNTAGT. The CDR3: CASSDGDRGEAFF. The DNA for the CDR3 is TGTGCCAGCAGTGACGGCGACAGGGGTGAAGCTTTCTTT.